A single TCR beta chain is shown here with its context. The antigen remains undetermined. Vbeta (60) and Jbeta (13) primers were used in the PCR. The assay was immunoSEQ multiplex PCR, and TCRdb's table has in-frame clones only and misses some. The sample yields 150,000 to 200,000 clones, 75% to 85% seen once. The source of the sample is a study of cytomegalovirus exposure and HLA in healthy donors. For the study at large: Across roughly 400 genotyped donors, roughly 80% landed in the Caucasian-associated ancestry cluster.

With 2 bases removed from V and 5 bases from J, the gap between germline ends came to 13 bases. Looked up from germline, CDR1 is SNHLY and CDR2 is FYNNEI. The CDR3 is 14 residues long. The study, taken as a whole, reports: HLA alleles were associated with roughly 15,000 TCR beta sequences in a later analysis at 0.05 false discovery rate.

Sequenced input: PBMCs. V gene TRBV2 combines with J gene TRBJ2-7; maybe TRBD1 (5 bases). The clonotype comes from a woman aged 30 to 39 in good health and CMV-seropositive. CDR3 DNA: TGTGCCAGCAGTGAAAGATCGACAGCCAACGAGCAGTACTTC. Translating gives CASSERSTANEQYF.